The entry that follows covers one T cell receptor (beta chain) sequence. This clonotype was recorded at least ten times. What this receptor recognizes is not known. No much larger clone exists at a distance of one base, and base qualities are not known. The data are from a study of CD8 T cells in ankylosing spondylitis (dated by TCRdb to about 2017). Context from the whole study: The study set out to find disease-linked TCR variants by profiling T cell receptor beta repertoires in ankylosing spondylitis patients and healthy donors. The full study cohort comprised about 24 ankylosing spondylitis patients and some 100 healthy donors. Peripheral blood samples were taken, and synovial fluid was additionally collected from ankylosing spondylitis patients.

V loses 8 bases, J loses 2 bases, and the germline ends lie 19 bases apart. Including cysteine and phenylalanine, the CDR3 has 15 amino acids. Only the CDR3 portion is preserved as DNA: 45 bases, with reading frame beginning at the first base. CDR1 and CDR2 were assigned from the germline V gene as MDHEN and SYDVKM. Sequencing instrument: Illumina HiSeq 2500. Quantitative 5'-RACE with molecular barcodes was the method used to prepare the TCR beta libraries. The authors processed their data as follows. To identify disease-linked TCR variants, a new computational method was used, one built on a probabilistic model of VDJ rearrangement. TCRdb reprocessed the public reads (quality trimming at Q25 with fastp, clone calling with MiXCR) and kept in-frame beta chains. CDR3 protein sequences are deduplicated, and each keeps its most common genes and DNA. The V and J calls follow TCRdb's processing rather than the paper's. The sample has about 240,000 distinct CDR3 sequences on record, around 11% of them singletons. Approximately 6.6% of the sample is in the top ten clones.

Results the study describes overall, beyond this receptor: Some of the motif variants had been reported before in the synovial fluid and blood of reactive arthritis patients, a finding that suggests common disease-initiation mechanisms. Blood from ankylosing spondylitis patients appeared to be characterized by a TCR beta motif made up of eight highly homologous amino acid variants. In peripheral blood, the disease-linked clones were found at relatively low frequencies and had a CD8+ phenotype. Significant enrichment of the disease-linked clones was reported in matched synovial fluid samples from ankylosing spondylitis patients.

The chain joins TRBV28 to TRBJ2-7, with TRBD2 perhaps the D gene, on 6 matching bases. The sequenced sample was blood, either unsorted or a sorted T cell fraction (not recorded which). The sequence was collected from a male donor with ankylosing spondylitis or in good health (not recorded which). The DNA is as follows: TGTGCCAGCTCAAATTGGGGTAGCGGCGCCTACGAGCAGTACTTC. This is translated as CASSNWGSGAYEQYF.